The rows below give T cell receptor beta chains drawn from one sample of a study of T cell repertoires in cytomegalovirus infection. TCRdb recomputed calls from the reads with MiXCR, one row per CDR3 protein. The table has some 300,000 distinct CDR3 sequences, 15% to 20% seen once. Sequenced sample: PBMCs. All receptors derive from a human donor in good health (CMV status not recorded). Some clones in this sample may be carry-over from other donors' samples. Each CDR3 is given with its conserved first and last residue.

>TRBJ1-4|TRBV7-2
CASSLGPGGEKLFF
>TRBJ1-1|TRBV7-2
CASSSIPKGGKAFF
>TRBJ1-1|TRBV5-4
CASSLAGFMNTEAFF
>TRBJ1-1|TRBV20-1
CSARDFRDTEAFF
>TRBJ2-5|TRBV20-1
CSVLQGARETQYF
>TRBJ2-3|TRBV20-1
CSARSRQTDTQYF
>TRBJ1-5|TRBV4-3
CASSQGRGNQGAQHF
>TRBJ2-1|TRBV25-1
CASSGPKRASGGTGNEQFF
>TRBJ2-3|TRBV20-1
CSARRDILTDTQYF
>TRBJ2-5|TRBV12-3/TRBV12-4
CASSGGTGGGAVDYETQYF
>TRBJ2-3|TRBV5-4
CASSFSGGAGDTQYF
>TRBJ2-1|TRBV7-2
CASSLGALVNEQFF
>TRBJ1-4|TRBV7-9
CASSRDRGWDEKLFF
>TRBJ2-3|TRBV7-9
CASTQWASGTSTDTQYF
>TRBJ1-1|TRBV7-2
CASSRLGQPEAEAFF
>TRBJ1-1|TRBV12-3/TRBV12-4
CASSLVLKDGRRTEAFF
>TRBJ2-7|TRBV28
CASSTNPYEQYF
>TRBJ1-1|TRBV7-2
CASSMGLRNTEAFF
>TRBJ2-7|TRBV7-2
CASSRGQVNYEQYF
>TRBJ1-5|TRBV20-1
CSAKLTGGEPQHF
>TRBJ2-1|TRBV11-1
CASSRTSAHVYNEQFF
>TRBJ2-2|TRBV20-1
CSARRSGAGELFF
>TRBJ2-7|TRBV6-5
CASSYRIDRFPWLYF
>TRBJ2-7|TRBV7-2
CASSLGTSGGSTYEQYF
>TRBJ2-2|TRBV28
CASSLSSGGPKTGELFF
>TRBJ2-1|TRBV5-1
CASSPRRGARDEQFF
>TRBJ2-3|TRBV6-4
CASRPDRGGDTQYF
>TRBJ1-5|TRBV10-3
CAISGGPINQPQHF
>TRBJ2-1|TRBV7-2
CASIPSWTRDEQFF
>TRBJ1-5|TRBV10-3
CAISEREGSSVKQPQHF
>TRBJ1-4|TRBV7-2
CASNSGTAGPNEKLFF
>TRBJ1-2|TRBV12-3/TRBV12-4
CASSFLSNYGYTF
>TRBJ2-1|TRBV4-3
CASSQEGGGAGEQFF
>TRBJ1-1|TRBV24-1
CATQSSGVRDTEAFF
>TRBJ1-5|TRBV7-2
CASSTLNQPQHF
>TRBJ2-6|TRBV3-1
CASSLGHAGANVLTF
>TRBJ2-1|TRBV6-2/TRBV6-3
CASSYPRSGNSYNEQFF
>TRBJ1-2|TRBV20-1
CSASRSEVYGYTF
>TRBJ2-7|TRBV18
CASSPRIDYEQYF
>TRBJ2-5|TRBV11-2
CASSSGDRGTQETQYF
>TRBJ1-4|TRBV6-1
CASSEGTTNEKLFF
>TRBJ2-2|TRBV2
CASSAERGGSNTGELFF
>TRBJ1-2|TRBV7-8
CASSLLVPGYGYTF
>TRBJ1-2|TRBV6-5
CASSLSWENYGYTF